This T cell receptor (beta chain) derives from a study of cytomegalovirus exposure and HLA in healthy donors. Study-wide findings and caveats: The study put roughly 160 TCR beta chains on its list as cytomegalovirus-associated.

This clone was observed a handful of times. Its cognate antigen is unknown. The PCR contained 60 Vbeta and 13 Jbeta primers. The assay was immunoSEQ multiplex PCR, and TCRdb's table has in-frame clones only and misses some. This sample carries 130,000 or so clones, over 60% of them seen once, and the ten largest clones take around 2%. The CDR3 extends over 14 amino acids. Germline-derived CDR1 and CDR2 are SNHLY and FYNNEI. V was trimmed by 5 bases and J by 2 bases, leaving 13 bases between them. The rearrangement joins TRBV2 to TRBJ2-7; possibly TRBD1 for D (5 bases). The clonotype originates from a female donor in good health and CMV-seropositive. Sequencing was performed on PBMCs. CDR3 region: CASSPPAGPYEQYF. The CDR3, as DNA: TGTGCCAGCAGTCCACCCGCAGGGCCCTACGAGCAGTACTTC. Looking up the rest from reference TRBV2 and TRBJ2-7 gives the full variable domain: EPEVTQTPSHQVTQMGQEVILRCVPISNHLYFYWYRQILGQKVEFLVSFYNNEISEKSEIFDDQFSVERPDGSNFTLKIRSTKLEDSAMYFCASSPPAGPYEQYFGPGTRLTVT.